A selection of T cell receptor beta chains follows, all from one sample in a study of blood T cell repertoires in COVID-19. TCRdb keeps only in-frame clones here, not all; method: immunoSEQ multiplex PCR. Among roughly 70,000 clones, about 86% were seen once, and the ten largest hold 3.9%. The sample consisted of peripheral blood. The receptors shown here come from a man between 65 and 79 years old with active COVID-19. The CDR3 runs from the conserved cysteine through the conserved F or W. The D gene is left open where the match is weak. Not all rows give a size; the values are once, few, many and, for expanded clones, a class.

d_gene,j_gene,v_gene,abundance,CDR3aa,CDR3nt
TRBD2,TRBJ2-7,TRBV5-5,NA,CASSFTSGSGYEQYF,TGTGCCAGCAGCTTTACTAGCGGGAGTGGGTACGAGCAGTACTTC
NA,TRBJ2-5,TRBV4-1,few,CASSQAPGRRQETQYF,TGCGCCAGCAGCCAGGCCCCGGGTAGGCGGCAAGAGACCCAGTACTTC
NA,TRBJ2-7,TRBV3-1/TRBV3-2,NA,CASSQDLAYYEQYF,TGTGCCAGCAGCCAAGATCTGGCTTACTACGAGCAGTACTTC
TRBD1,TRBJ2-7,TRBV4-2,NA,CASSHPRGTPGEQYF,TGTGCCAGCAGCCACCCCAGGGGGACCCCGGGCGAGCAGTACTTC
TRBD1,TRBJ2-7,TRBV27,NA,CASSPGAGGREQYF,TGTGCCAGCAGTCCCGGCGCAGGGGGTCGTGAGCAGTACTTC
TRBD1,TRBJ2-7,TRBV4-2,once,CASSPGPDRGRLYEQYF,TGTGCCAGCAGCCCCGGACCGGACAGGGGCCGCCTCTACGAGCAGTACTTC
TRBD2,TRBJ2-2,TRBV5-1,NA,CASSPGAGGPTGELFF,TGCGCCAGCAGCCCCGGAGCGGGAGGGCCTACCGGGGAGCTGTTTTTT
TRBD1,TRBJ2-4,TRBV11-3,few,CASNRGKDIQYF,TGTGCCAGCAACAGGGGTAAGGACATTCAGTACTTC
NA,TRBJ2-4,TRBV6-4,NA,CASSEGGPAKNIQYF,TGTGCCAGCAGTGAAGGGGGACCCGCCAAAAACATTCAGTACTTC
NA,TRBJ2-2,TRBV5-1,few,CASSPGSRIGNTGELFF,TGCGCCAGCAGCCCGGGGTCGAGGATCGGGAACACCGGGGAGCTGTTTTTT
NA,TRBJ1-2,TRBV10-3,NA,CAISESAAANYGYTF,TGTGCCATCAGTGAGTCGGCCGCCGCTAACTATGGCTACACCTTC
NA,TRBJ2-5,TRBV5-1,NA,CASSPNLDQETQYF,TGCGCCAGCAGCCCCAACTTGGACCAAGAGACCCAGTACTTC
TRBD1,TRBJ1-2,TRBV30,NA,CAWGQGRYGYTF,TGTGCCTGGGGACAGGGCCGCTATGGCTACACCTTC
TRBD2,TRBJ2-3,TRBV19,NA,CASTPGREAKDTQYF,TGTGCCAGTACCCCGGGGCGGGAGGCCAAAGATACGCAGTATTTT
TRBD1,TRBJ2-2,TRBV5-4,NA,CASRPGPDRGTGELFF,TGTGCCAGCAGACCGGGTCCGGACAGGGGGACCGGGGAGCTGTTTTTT
NA,TRBJ2-1,TRBV12-3/TRBV12-4,NA,CASSGNPNEQFF,TGTGCCAGCAGCGGGAACCCTAATGAGCAGTTCTTC
TRBD1,TRBJ2-7,TRBV7-2,NA,CASTPRPDRGSYEQYF,TGTGCCAGCACCCCGAGGCCGGACAGGGGGTCCTACGAGCAGTACTTC
TRBD1,TRBJ1-2,TRBV19,NA,CASGGTGGTDGYTF,TGTGCCAGTGGAGGGACAGGGGGGACCGATGGCTACACCTTC
NA,TRBJ2-3,TRBV11-1,NA,CASSPPGGDRSLQYF,TGTGCCAGCAGCCCCCCGGGGGGGGACAGAAGTTTGCAGTATTTT
NA,TRBJ2-1,TRBV27,NA,CASRSSYNEQFF,TGTGCCAGCCGGAGCTCCTACAATGAGCAGTTCTTC
NA,TRBJ2-5,TRBV7-3,few,CASSLSSAAQETQYF,TGTGCCAGCAGCCTATCTAGCGCGGCCCAAGAGACCCAGTACTTC
NA,TRBJ2-2,TRBV4-2,NA,CASSQEWKAGTGELFF,TGTGCCAGCAGCCAAGAGTGGAAGGCGGGAACCGGGGAGCTGTTTTTT
NA,TRBJ2-7,TRBV7-2,NA,CASSLVPGPYEQYF,TGTGCCAGCAGCTTAGTGCCAGGGCCCTACGAGCAGTACTTC
NA,TRBJ2-6,TRBV5-6,NA,CASSPRHRDPSGANVLTF,TGTGCCAGCAGCCCCCGGCACAGGGATCCCTCTGGGGCCAACGTCCTGACTTTC
NA,TRBJ2-3,TRBV27,few,CATRRAPTTDTQYF,TGTGCCACCCGGAGGGCCCCCACCACAGATACGCAGTATTTT
TRBD2,TRBJ2-1,TRBV30,NA,CASSGRTTYNEQFF,TGTGCCTCGAGCGGGAGGACGACCTACAATGAGCAGTTCTTC
NA,TRBJ2-2,TRBV10-3,NA,CAISASNTGELFF,TGTGCCATCAGTGCCTCGAACACCGGGGAGCTGTTTTTT
TRBD2,TRBJ2-7,TRBV3-1/TRBV3-2,NA,CASSQPPSGRAHEQYF,TGTGCCAGCAGCCAACCCCCTAGCGGGAGGGCCCACGAGCAGTACTTC
TRBD2,TRBJ2-1,TRBV10-3,NA,CAISEGGGRAGVEQFF,TGTGCCATCAGTGAGGGCGGCGGGAGGGCCGGGGTTGAGCAGTTCTTC
NA,TRBJ2-3,TRBV11-3,NA,CASSLEGGSTDTQYF,TGTGCCAGCAGCTTAGAGGGCGGGAGCACAGATACGCAGTATTTT
TRBD1,TRBJ1-3,TRBV11-2,NA,CASSPDRGYSGNTIYF,TGTGCCAGCAGCCCGGACAGGGGGTATTCTGGAAACACCATATATTTT
TRBD2,TRBJ2-7,TRBV5-6,once,CASSFPGGSGSRYEQYF,TGTGCCAGCAGCTTCCCCGGGGGGAGCGGGAGTCGGTACGAGCAGTACTTC
NA,TRBJ2-5,TRBV27,NA,CASSLSVDIGGGTQYF,TGTGCCAGCAGTTTATCGGTGGACATAGGGGGTGGGACCCAGTACTTC
TRBD1,TRBJ1-5,TRBV30,NA,CAWRGTGAGNQPQHF,TGTGCCTGGAGGGGGACAGGGGCGGGCAATCAGCCCCAGCATTTT
NA,TRBJ1-6,TRBV6-5,NA,CASGGGRNSPLHF,TGTGCCAGCGGGGGGGGTAGGAATTCACCCCTCCACTTT
TRBD2,TRBJ2-7,TRBV7-2,NA,CASSLAPLAAEQYF,TGTGCCAGCAGCTTAGCCCCCCTAGCGGCCGAGCAGTACTTC
NA,TRBJ2-1,TRBV6-4,NA,CASSDRRGGNPRNEQFF,TGTGCCAGCAGTGACCGGCGGGGCGGGAACCCAAGGAATGAGCAGTTCTTC
NA,TRBJ1-1,TRBV6-5,NA,CASKGLPIETEAFF,TGTGCCAGCAAGGGACTGCCCATAGAGACTGAAGCTTTCTTT
TRBD2,TRBJ2-3,TRBV7-3,NA,CASSFPRLAGVTDTQYF,TGTGCCAGCAGCTTCCCCCGACTAGCGGGAGTCACAGATACGCAGTATTTT
TRBD1,TRBJ2-5,TRBV14,few,CASSQVGQGARETQYF,TGTGCCAGCAGCCAAGTGGGTCAGGGGGCGCGGGAGACCCAGTACTTC
NA,TRBJ1-1,TRBV6-5,NA,CASSYSSGAPNGEAFF,TGTGCCAGCAGTTACTCGAGTGGGGCCCCAAATGGTGAAGCTTTCTTT
NA,TRBJ2-3,TRBV5-5,NA,CASSLEHGTDTQYF,TGTGCCAGCAGCTTGGAACATGGCACAGATACGCAGTATTTT
NA,TRBJ2-1,TRBV11-2,NA,CASSPSFGHTNEQFF,TGTGCCAGCAGCCCCAGTTTTGGGCACACCAATGAGCAGTTCTTC
TRBD2,TRBJ2-1,TRBV5-4,once,CASSWKASGGSYNEQFF,TGTGCCAGCAGCTGGAAGGCTAGCGGGGGGTCCTACAATGAGCAGTTCTTC
NA,TRBJ2-7,TRBV24-1,NA,CATSDGGRSSYEQYF,TGTGCCACCAGTGATGGGGGCAGGAGCTCCTACGAGCAGTACTTC
TRBD1,TRBJ1-1,TRBV19,NA,CASSIRGARAFF,TGTGCCAGTAGTATCAGGGGGGCGAGAGCTTTCTTT
NA,TRBJ2-3,TRBV12-3/TRBV12-4,NA,CASTPFADTQYF,TGTGCCAGCACCCCGTTTGCAGATACGCAGTATTTT
NA,TRBJ1-5,TRBV6-2/TRBV6-3,NA,CASSPPGEWGQPQHF,TGTGCCAGCAGCCCCCCGGGGGAGTGGGGTCAGCCCCAGCATTTT
TRBD1,TRBJ2-1,TRBV27,NA,CASTPDRGGWGEQFF,TGTGCCAGCACCCCGGACAGGGGAGGTTGGGGGGAGCAGTTCTTC
NA,TRBJ2-5,TRBV18,NA,CASSPPALQETQYF,TGTGCCAGCTCACCACCGGCATTACAAGAGACCCAGTACTTC
TRBD1,TRBJ2-3,TRBV6-5,NA,CASSSGTGSLDPQYF,TGTGCCAGCAGCTCCGGGACAGGGAGCTTAGACCCGCAGTATTTT
NA,TRBJ2-7,TRBV4-2,NA,CASSPVGVEQYF,TGTGCCAGCAGCCCAGTCGGGGTCGAGCAGTACTTC